This T cell receptor beta chain derives from a study of CD8+CD57+ T cells in acquired aplastic anemia. Study-wide background: Across the sorted CD4+ and CD8+ cells, DNA amounts averaged roughly 3 ug.

TCR beta VDJ and CDR3 profiling used genomic DNA as template. TCRdb re-derived calls from the reads in MiXCR, one entry per CDR3 protein. The sample yields 150,000 to 200,000 distinct CDR3 sequences, 64% seen once. To note about this clonotype: Its antigen is not known.

Trimming took off 2 bases at V and 4 bases at J, with 11 bases between the two ends. Germline CDR1 reads ENHRY; CDR2 reads SYGVKD. The CDR3 has 15 residues. Study findings and constraints: Patients versus controls showed no significant CD8+ Simpson's diversity difference.

The sequenced material came from sorted CD4+, CD8+, or CD8+CD57+ T cells (not recorded which) from PBMCs. The sequence came from a human donor with severe aplastic anemia or a healthy control (not recorded which). The V gene is TRBV10-3, the J gene TRBJ2-2; possibly TRBD2 for D (6 bases). This CDR3 reads CAISEGGMITGELFF. CDR3 coding DNA: TGTGCCATCAGTGAGGGGGGGATGATCACCGGGGAGCTGTTTTTT.